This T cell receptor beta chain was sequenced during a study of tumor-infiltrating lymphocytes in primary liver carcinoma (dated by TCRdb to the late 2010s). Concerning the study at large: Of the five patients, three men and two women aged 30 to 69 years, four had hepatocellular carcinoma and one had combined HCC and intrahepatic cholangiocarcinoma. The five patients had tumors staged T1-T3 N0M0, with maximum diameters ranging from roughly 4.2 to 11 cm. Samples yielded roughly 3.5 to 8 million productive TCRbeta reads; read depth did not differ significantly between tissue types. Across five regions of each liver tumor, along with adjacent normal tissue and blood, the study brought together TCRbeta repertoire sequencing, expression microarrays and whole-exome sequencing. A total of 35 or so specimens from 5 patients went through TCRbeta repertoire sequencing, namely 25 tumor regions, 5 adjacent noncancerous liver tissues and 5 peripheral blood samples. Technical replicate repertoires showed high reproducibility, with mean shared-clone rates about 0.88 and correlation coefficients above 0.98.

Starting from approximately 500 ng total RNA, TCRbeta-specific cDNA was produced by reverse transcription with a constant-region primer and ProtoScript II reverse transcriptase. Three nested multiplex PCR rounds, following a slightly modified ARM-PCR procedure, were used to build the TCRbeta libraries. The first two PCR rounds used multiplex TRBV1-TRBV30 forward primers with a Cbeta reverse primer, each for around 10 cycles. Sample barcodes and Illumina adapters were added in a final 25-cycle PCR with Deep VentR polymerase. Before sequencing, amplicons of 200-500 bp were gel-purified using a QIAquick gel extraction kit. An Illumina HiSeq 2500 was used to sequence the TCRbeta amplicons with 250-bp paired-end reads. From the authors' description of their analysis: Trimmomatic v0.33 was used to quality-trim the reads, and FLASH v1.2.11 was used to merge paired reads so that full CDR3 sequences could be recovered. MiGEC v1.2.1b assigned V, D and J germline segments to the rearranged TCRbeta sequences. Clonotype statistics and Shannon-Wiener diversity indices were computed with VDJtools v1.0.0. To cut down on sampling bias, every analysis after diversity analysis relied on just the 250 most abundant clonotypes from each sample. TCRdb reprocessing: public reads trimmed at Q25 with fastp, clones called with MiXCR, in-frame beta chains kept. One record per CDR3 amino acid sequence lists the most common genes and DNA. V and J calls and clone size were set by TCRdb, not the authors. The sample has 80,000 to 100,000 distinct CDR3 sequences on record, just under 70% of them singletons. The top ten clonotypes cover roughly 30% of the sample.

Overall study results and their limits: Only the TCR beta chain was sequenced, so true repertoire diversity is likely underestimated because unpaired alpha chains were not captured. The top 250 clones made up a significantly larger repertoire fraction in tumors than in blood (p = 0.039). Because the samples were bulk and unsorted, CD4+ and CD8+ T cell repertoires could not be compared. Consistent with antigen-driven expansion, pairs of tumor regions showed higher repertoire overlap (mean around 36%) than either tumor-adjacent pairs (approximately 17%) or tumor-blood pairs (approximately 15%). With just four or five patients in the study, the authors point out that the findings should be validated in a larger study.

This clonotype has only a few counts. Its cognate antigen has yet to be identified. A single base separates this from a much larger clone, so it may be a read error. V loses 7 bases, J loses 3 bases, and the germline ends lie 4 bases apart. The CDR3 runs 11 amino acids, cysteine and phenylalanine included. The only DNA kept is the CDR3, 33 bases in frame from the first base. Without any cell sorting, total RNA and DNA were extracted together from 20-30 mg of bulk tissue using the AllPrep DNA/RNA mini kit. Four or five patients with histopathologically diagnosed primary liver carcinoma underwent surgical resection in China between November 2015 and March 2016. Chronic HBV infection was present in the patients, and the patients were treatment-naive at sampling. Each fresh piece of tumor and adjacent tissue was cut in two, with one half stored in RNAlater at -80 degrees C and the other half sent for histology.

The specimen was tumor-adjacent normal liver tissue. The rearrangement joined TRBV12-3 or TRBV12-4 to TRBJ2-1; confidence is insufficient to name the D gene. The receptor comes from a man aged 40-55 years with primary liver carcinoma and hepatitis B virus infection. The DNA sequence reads TGTGCCAGCACTGACTACAATGAGCAGTTCTTC. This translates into CASTDYNEQFF.